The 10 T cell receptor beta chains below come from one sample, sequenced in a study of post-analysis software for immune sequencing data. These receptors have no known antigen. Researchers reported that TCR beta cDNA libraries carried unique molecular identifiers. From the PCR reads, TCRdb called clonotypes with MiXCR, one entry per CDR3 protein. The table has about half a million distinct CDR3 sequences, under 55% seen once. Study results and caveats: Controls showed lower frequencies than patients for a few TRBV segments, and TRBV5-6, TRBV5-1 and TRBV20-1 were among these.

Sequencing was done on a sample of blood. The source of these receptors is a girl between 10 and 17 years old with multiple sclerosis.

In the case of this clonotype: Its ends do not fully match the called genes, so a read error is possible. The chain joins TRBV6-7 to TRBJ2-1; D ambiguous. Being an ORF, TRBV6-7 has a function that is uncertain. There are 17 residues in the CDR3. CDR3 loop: CASSYALTRSSYNEQFF. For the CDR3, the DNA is TGTGCTAGCAGTTACGCCTTGACGAGGAGCTCCTACAATGAGCAGTTCTTC.

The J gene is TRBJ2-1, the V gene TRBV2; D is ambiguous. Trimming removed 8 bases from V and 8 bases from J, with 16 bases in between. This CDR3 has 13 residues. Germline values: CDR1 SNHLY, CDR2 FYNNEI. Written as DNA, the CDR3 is TGTGCCAGCTTTATCACCCGGAGCGATGAGCAGTTCTTC. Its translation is CASFITRSDEQFF.

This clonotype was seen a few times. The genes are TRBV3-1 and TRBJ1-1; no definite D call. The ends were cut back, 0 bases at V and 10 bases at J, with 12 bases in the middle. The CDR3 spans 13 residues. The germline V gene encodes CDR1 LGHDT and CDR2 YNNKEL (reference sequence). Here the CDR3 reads CASSQDAGSRAFF. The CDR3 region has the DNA TGTGCCAGCAGCCAAGACGCGGGGTCGCGAGCTTTCTTT.

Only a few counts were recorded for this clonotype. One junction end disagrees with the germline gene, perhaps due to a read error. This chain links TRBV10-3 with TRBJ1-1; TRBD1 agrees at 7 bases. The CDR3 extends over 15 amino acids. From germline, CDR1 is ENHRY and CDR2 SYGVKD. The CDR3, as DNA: TGTGCCATCACCCCGACAGGGAACATGAACACTGGAGCTTTCTTT. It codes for CAITPTGNMNTGAFF.

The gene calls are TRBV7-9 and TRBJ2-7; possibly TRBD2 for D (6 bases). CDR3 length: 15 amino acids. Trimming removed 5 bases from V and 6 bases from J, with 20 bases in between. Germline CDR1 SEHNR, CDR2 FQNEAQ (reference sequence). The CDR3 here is CASSPPAGPTFEQYF. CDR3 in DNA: TGTGCCAGCAGCCCCCCTGCGGGACCTACTTTCGAGCAGTACTTC.

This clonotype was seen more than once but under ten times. CDR3 loop: CSAQGRWETQYF. In DNA form, the CDR3 reads TGCAGTGCTCAGGGGCGCTGGGAGACCCAGTACTTC. This chain joins TRBV20-1 and TRBJ2-5; TRBD1 is a possible D gene (6 bases). The germline V gene encodes CDR1 DFQATT and CDR2 SNEGSKA (reference sequence). This CDR3 has 12 amino acids. The V and J ends lost 5 bases and 5 bases respectively, with 12 bases between them.

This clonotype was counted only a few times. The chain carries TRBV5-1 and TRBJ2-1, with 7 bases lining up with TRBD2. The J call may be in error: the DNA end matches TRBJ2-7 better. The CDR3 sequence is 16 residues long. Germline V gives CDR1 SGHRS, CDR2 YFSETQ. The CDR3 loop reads CASSRLASSSYNEQYF. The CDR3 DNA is TGCGCCAGCAGCCGACTAGCTTCGAGCTCCTACAATGAGCAGTACTTC.

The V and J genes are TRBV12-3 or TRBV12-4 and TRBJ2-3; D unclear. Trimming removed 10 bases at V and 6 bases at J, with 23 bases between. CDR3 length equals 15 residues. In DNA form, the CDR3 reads TGTGCCACCAGCACTGACGGAGATTCCACGGATACGCAGTATTTT. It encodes CATSTDGDSTDTQYF.

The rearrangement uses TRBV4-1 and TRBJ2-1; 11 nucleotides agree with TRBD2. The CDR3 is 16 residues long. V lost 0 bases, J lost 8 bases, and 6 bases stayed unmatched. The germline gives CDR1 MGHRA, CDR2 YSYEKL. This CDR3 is CASSQDGTSGRHEQFF. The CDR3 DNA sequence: TGCGCCAGCAGCCAAGACGGGACTAGCGGACGCCATGAGCAGTTCTTC.

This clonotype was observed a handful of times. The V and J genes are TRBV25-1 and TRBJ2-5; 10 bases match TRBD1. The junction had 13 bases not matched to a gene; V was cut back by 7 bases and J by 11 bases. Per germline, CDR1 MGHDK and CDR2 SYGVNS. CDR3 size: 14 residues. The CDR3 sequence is CASKSWDRGEEQYF. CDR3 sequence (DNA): TGTGCCAGCAAGTCCTGGGACAGGGGTGAAGAGCAGTACTTC.